This TCR beta chain was retrieved from a study of response to subunit inactivated influenza vaccine. TCRdb reanalysed the RT-PCR reads using MiXCR and keeps one entry per CDR3 protein. The profile shows about 570,000 distinct CDR3 sequences, about 11% of them singletons. There are a few counts of this clonotype. CDR3 length equals 14 residues. V shed 8 bases and J shed 1 base, with 12 bases lying between them. The germline V gene encodes CDR1 MDHEN and CDR2 SYDVKM. The sample was also reused in another study, on T cells expressing NK-cell markers. Per that study: With UMIs, 5'RACE template switching was used to make TCR beta cDNA.

Sequences were derived from PBMCs from blood, sampled on the day of vaccination. This receptor was identified in a man aged 45-60 years who received an inactivated influenza vaccine. This sequence joins TRBV28 and TRBJ2-1; no definite D call. In DNA, the CDR3 is TGTGCCAGCTCCCGGGCGGAGTCCTACAATGAGCAGTTCTTC. Translation: CASSRAESYNEQFF.